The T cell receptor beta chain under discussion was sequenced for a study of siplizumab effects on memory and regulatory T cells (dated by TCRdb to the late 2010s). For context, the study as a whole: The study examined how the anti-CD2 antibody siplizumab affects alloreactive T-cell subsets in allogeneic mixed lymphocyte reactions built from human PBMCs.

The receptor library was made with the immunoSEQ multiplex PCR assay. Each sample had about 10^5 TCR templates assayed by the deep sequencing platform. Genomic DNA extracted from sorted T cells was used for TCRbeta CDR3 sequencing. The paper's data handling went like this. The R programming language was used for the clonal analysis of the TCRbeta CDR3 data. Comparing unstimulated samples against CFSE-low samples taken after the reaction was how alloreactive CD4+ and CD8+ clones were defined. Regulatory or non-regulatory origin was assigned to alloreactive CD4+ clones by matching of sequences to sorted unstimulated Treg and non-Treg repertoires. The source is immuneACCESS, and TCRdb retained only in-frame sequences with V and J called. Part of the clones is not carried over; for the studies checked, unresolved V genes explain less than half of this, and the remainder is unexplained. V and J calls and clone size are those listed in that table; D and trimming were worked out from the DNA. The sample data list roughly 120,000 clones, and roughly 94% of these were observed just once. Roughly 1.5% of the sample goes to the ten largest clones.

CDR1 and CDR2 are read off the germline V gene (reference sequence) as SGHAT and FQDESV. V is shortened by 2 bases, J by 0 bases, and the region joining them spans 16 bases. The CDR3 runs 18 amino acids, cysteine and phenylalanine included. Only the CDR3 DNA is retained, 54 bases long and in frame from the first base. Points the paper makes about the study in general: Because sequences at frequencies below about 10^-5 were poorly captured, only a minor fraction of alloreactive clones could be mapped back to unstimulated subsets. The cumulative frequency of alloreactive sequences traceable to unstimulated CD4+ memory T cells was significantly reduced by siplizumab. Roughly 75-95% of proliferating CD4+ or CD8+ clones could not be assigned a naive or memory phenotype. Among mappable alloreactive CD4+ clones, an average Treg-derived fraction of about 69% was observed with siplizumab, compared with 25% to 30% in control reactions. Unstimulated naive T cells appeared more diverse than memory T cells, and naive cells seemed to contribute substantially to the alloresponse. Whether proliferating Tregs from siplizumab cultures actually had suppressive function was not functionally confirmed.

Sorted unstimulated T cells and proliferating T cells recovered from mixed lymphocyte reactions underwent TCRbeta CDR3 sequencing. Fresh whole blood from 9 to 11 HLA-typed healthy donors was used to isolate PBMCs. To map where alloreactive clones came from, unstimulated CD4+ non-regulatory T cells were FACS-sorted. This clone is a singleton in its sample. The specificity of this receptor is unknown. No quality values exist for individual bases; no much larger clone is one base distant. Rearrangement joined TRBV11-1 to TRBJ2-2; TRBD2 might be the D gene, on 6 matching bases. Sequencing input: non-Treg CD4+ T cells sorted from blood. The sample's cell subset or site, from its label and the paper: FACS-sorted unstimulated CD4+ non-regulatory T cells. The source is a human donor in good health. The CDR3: CASSLYHGGGANTGELFF. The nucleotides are TGTGCCAGCAGCTTATATCACGGTGGAGGGGCGAACACCGGGGAGCTGTTTTTT.